The 18 T cell receptor beta chains below were found in one sample sequenced in a study of regulatory T cells in long-lasting Graves disease. The TCR beta library used iRepertoire HTBI primers with Arm-PCR amplification of CDR3. TCRdb redid the calling of the multiplex PCR reads with MiXCR, one entry per CDR3 protein. The data hold roughly 500,000 distinct CDR3 sequences, with around an eighth observed a single time. As for time point: newly diagnosed GD, antithyroid drugs for less than 3 months. Scientists built the TCR library using RNA that was extracted from PBMCs. The same data also went into a second study, on T cells in Graves' hyperthyroidism and ophthalmopathy.

Material: peripheral blood mononuclear cells (PBMCs), obtained at new diagnosis, from a patient treated with antithyroid drugs. The receptors shown here come from a man aged 25 to 40 with Graves disease.

This clonotype was recorded many times. The chain employs TRBV7-2 and TRBJ2-7; D uncertain. Germline V CDR1 and CDR2: SGHTA, FQGNSA. V was trimmed by 6 bases and J by 1 base, leaving 16 bases between them. This CDR3 region has 15 residues. The CDR3 here is CASSAFVTVSYEQYF. The CDR3, as DNA: TGTGCCAGCAGTGCCTTCGTGACGGTATCCTACGAGCAGTACTTC.

This clonotype has only a few counts. The chain joins TRBV14 to TRBJ2-1; TRBD2 might be the D (7 bases). V dropped 4 bases and J dropped 9 bases, with 16 bases sitting between them. CDR1 is SGHDN, CDR2 FVKESK, per germline. The CDR3 has 14 amino acids. In DNA form, the CDR3 reads TGTGCCAGCAGCCCACTAAGGGGAGGGGGTGAGCAGTTCTTC. Translated: CASSPLRGGGEQFF.

This clonotype was counted many times. The rearrangement uses TRBV2 and TRBJ2-1, with 9 positions matching TRBD2. V trimming: 7 bases; J trimming: 8 bases; junction bases outside the gene matches: 12. Germline CDR1 reads SNHLY; CDR2 reads FYNNEI. The CDR3 totals 15 residues. The CDR3 protein is CASTHSGRKAYEQFF. CDR3 bases: TGTGCCAGCACCCATAGCGGGAGAAAGGCTTATGAGCAGTTCTTC.

This clonotype came up many times. At one of its ends the junction is not consistent with the germline gene, which may arise from a read error. This sequence joins TRBV7-9 and TRBJ1-4, with a possible D match to TRBD1 (6 bases). The length of the CDR3 is 15 residues. Germline V gives CDR1 SEHNR, CDR2 FQNEAQ (reference sequence). The CDR3 DNA is TGTGCCAGCAGCCCCTCGGGGGCAGTTGGTGAAGAACTGTTTTTT. This codes for CASSPSGAVGEELFF.

J is TRBJ2-3 and V is TRBV3-1; the match to TRBD2 covers 12 bases. With the DNA end fitting TRBJ2-5 better, the J assignment may be wrong. CDR1 is LGHDT and CDR2 is YNNKEL in the germline V gene (reference sequence). This CDR3 has 16 amino acids. The CDR3 is CASSQSASGRGIPQYF. Here the CDR3 DNA reads TGTGCCAGCAGCCAATCGGCTAGCGGGAGGGGCATACCCCAGTACTTC.

This clonotype occurred many times. This sequence joins TRBV7-9 and TRBJ2-5; a weak D match, TRBD1 (7 bases). V lost 4 bases and J lost 3, with 15 bases in between. The CDR3 is 15 residues long. CDR1 SEHNR and CDR2 FQNEAQ come from the germline V gene (reference sequence). CDR3 loop: CASSSGQLAKETQYF. The CDR3 nucleotides read TGTGCCAGCAGCTCGGGACAGCTAGCGAAAGAGACCCAGTACTTC. The entire variable domain, with the rest obtained from reference TRBV7-9 and TRBJ2-5, is as follows: DTGVSQNPRHKITKRGQNVTFRCDPISEHNRLYWYRQTLGQGPEFLTYFQNEAQLEKSRLLSDRFSAERPKGSFSTLEIQRTEQGDSAMYLCASSSGQLAKETQYFGPGTRLLVL.

This clonotype occurred many times. The chain couples TRBV7-9 to TRBJ1-1; D not resolved. In germline, CDR1 is SEHNR, CDR2 FQNEAQ (reference sequence). V lost 5 bases to trimming and J lost 1 base, with 11 bases between them. The CDR3 loop spans 14 amino acids. The CDR3 loop is CASSPPPGNTEAFF. Here the CDR3 DNA reads TGTGCCAGCAGCCCACCCCCGGGGAACACTGAAGCTTTCTTT.

A word on this clonotype: A much larger clonotype is one base distant, so this may be a read error. The chain carries TRBV11-2 and TRBJ2-3; TRBD2 is a possible D gene (6 bases). The CDR3 sequence is 15 residues long. V lost 4 bases and J 0 bases, leaving 11 bases between the germline ends. Germline CDR1 reads SGHAT; CDR2 reads FQNNGV. For the CDR3, the DNA is TGTGCCAGCAGCTATGTAGCGGACAGCACAGATACGCAGTATTTT. Its protein product is CASSYVADSTDTQYF.

This clonotype was picked up many times. The rearrangement links TRBV11-2 to TRBJ2-1; no reliable D call. V shed 3 bases and J shed 7 bases, with 10 bases lying between them. The V gene's germline CDR1 is SGHAT and CDR2 FQNNGV. The CDR3 consists of 13 residues. CDR3 sequence (DNA): TGTGCCAGCAGCTTCTTGGTCCTAAATGAGCAGTTCTTC. Translation: CASSFLVLNEQFF.

About this clonotype itself: A read error is possible here, since a much larger clone lies one base away. The chain carries TRBV6-1 and TRBJ1-5; D not certain. CDR3 length equals 14 residues. Germline CDR1 and CDR2: MNHNS and SASEGT. The V end lost 7 bases, the J end lost 2 bases, and 12 bases lay between the germline ends. Here the CDR3 reads CASKDDGRNQPQHF. Written as DNA, the CDR3 is TGTGCCAGCAAAGACGACGGGCGCAATCAGCCCCAGCATTTT.

This clonotype was detected ten times or more. The chain links TRBV18 to TRBJ2-1; 9 positions match TRBD2. This CDR3 contains 16 residues. Germline CDR1 and CDR2: KGHSH and LQKENI. Trimming took 8 bases from V and 1 from J; bases not matched to a gene: 9. CDR3 sequence: CASSPQTSGSYNEQFF. The CDR3 DNA reads TGTGCCAGCAGCCCACAGACTAGCGGTTCCTACAATGAGCAGTTCTTC.

Many counts were recorded for this clonotype. The V call is TRBV7-9, the J call TRBJ2-6; D is possibly TRBD1 (5 bases). Germline CDR1 and CDR2: SEHNR and FQNEAQ (reference sequence). Trimming shortened V by 7 bases and J by 0 bases, and 19 bases separated the two germline ends. This CDR3 comprises 18 residues. The CDR3 loop reads CASTRRTRSFSGANVLTF. CDR3 in DNA: TGTGCCAGCACCAGACGGACAAGATCCTTCTCTGGGGCCAACGTCCTGACTTTC.

This sequence joins TRBV19 and TRBJ2-7, with TRBD2 matching over 13 bases. The CDR3 contains 15 residues. V shed 2 bases and J 4 bases; nucleotides not matched to a gene: 2. The germline CDR1 and CDR2 sequences are LNHDA and SQIVND (reference sequence). CDR3 loop: CASSIKLAGGYEQYF. The CDR3 DNA reads TGTGCCAGTAGTATAAAACTAGCGGGGGGGTACGAGCAGTACTTC. The full variable domain, with the rest looked up from reference TRBV19 and TRBJ2-7, is DGGITQSPKYLFRKEGQNVTLSCEQNLNHDAMYWYRQDPGQGLRLIYYSQIVNDFQKGDIAEGYSVSREKKESFPLTVTSAQKNPTAFYLCASSIKLAGGYEQYFGPGTRLTVT.

This clonotype was found a few times. The chain joins TRBV7-9 to TRBJ2-7, with a weak D call TRBD2 (6 bases). Germline-derived CDR1 and CDR2 are SEHNR and FQNEAQ (reference sequence). V gave up 7 bases and J gave up 4 bases, with 14 bases separating them. The CDR3 has 13 residues. Here the CDR3 DNA reads TGTGCCAGCATCCCCTCCGCGGGGTACGAGCAGTACTTC. It specifies CASIPSAGYEQYF. Looking up the rest from reference TRBV7-9 and TRBJ2-7 gives the full variable domain: DTGVSQNPRHKITKRGQNVTFRCDPISEHNRLYWYRQTLGQGPEFLTYFQNEAQLEKSRLLSDRFSAERPKGSFSTLEIQRTEQGDSAMYLCASIPSAGYEQYFGPGTRLTVT.

This chain joins TRBV12-3 or TRBV12-4 and TRBJ1-5; D is undetermined. The ends were cut back, 3 bases at V and 7 bases at J, with 13 bases in the middle. The CDR3 is 14 residues long. The CDR3 DNA is TGTGCCAGCAGTTTGTTCCCCGACCGACAGCCCCAGCATTTT. This sequence encodes CASSLFPDRQPQHF.

This clonotype has at least ten counts. The chain has TRBV7-9 and TRBJ2-1; no clear D. CDR1 is SEHNR and CDR2 is FQNEAQ in the germline V gene (reference sequence). Trimming shortened V by 7 bases and J by 7 bases, and 14 bases separated the two germline ends. This CDR3 contains 13 residues. This CDR3 is CASTVDLSNEQFF. CDR3 nucleotide sequence: TGTGCCAGCACCGTGGACCTCTCAAATGAGCAGTTCTTC.

This clonotype was observed at least ten times. The rearrangement joins TRBV20-1 to TRBJ2-1, with D maybe TRBD2 (5 bases). Germline CDR1 and CDR2: DFQATT and SNEGSKA (reference sequence). This CDR3 has 16 amino acids. V was cut by 2 bases and J by 4 bases, with 18 bases left in between. The CDR3 coding sequence is TGCAGTGCTAGACTTGTAAGCGGCGGACTTTACAATGAGCAGTTCTTC. This codes for CSARLVSGGLYNEQFF.

This clonotype came up a few times. The chain is built from TRBV9 and TRBJ1-1; D gene ambiguous. CDR3 length equals 15 residues. The germline gives CDR1 SGDLS, CDR2 YYNGEE. The V gene lost 0 bases and the J gene lost 6 bases, with 15 bases spanning the gap. The CDR3 coding sequence is TGTGCCAGCAGCGTAGACCCCGGCCGCCTAGCTGAAGCTTTCTTT. This codes for CASSVDPGRLAEAFF.